This is a list of T cell receptor beta chains from one sample in a study of control samples from healthy donors and cancer patients. Assay: immunoSEQ multiplex PCR; the TCRdb copy retains only in-frame clones and omits some. The sample lists more than 95,000 clones, more than 70% occurring once. The sample consisted of blood. The source of these receptors is a man aged 55 to 70 in good health. Both conserved end residues are part of each CDR3. A D gene is named only where the DNA matches it firmly. Size values are once, few and many counts, or a class for expanded clones, and some rows have none.

clone size	V gene	J gene	D gene	CDR3 protein	CDR3 DNA
NA	TRBV5-1	TRBJ2-3	TRBD2	CASMGLGKASTDTQYF	TGCGCCAGCATGGGACTAGGGAAAGCTAGCACAGATACGCAGTATTTT
NA	TRBV6-5	TRBJ1-1	NA	CASRPGFNTEAFF	TGTGCCAGCAGGCCCGGGTTCAACACTGAAGCTTTCTTT
few	TRBV9	TRBJ2-6	NA	CATQGGSSGANVLTF	TGTGCCACCCAGGGTGGTAGCTCTGGGGCCAACGTCCTGACTTTC
NA	TRBV28	TRBJ2-3	TRBD2	CASSYRGGPIQDTQYF	TGTGCCAGCAGTTACCGGGGGGGGCCCATTCAAGATACGCAGTATTTT
NA	TRBV12-3/TRBV12-4	TRBJ1-1	NA	CASSPRGNTEAFF	TGTGCCAGCAGCCCCCGTGGGAACACTGAAGCTTTCTTT
NA	TRBV7-9	TRBJ1-4	TRBD1	CASSLGTETRPKEKLFF	TGTGCCAGCAGCCTTGGGACAGAGACCCGCCCAAAGGAAAAACTGTTTTTT
NA	TRBV28	TRBJ2-1	TRBD1	CASNGQGERNEQFF	TGTGCCAGCAACGGACAGGGGGAAAGGAATGAGCAGTTCTTC
NA	TRBV7-2	TRBJ1-6	TRBD1	CASSFGQGNSPLHF	TGTGCCAGCAGCTTCGGACAGGGTAATTCACCCCTCCACTTT
NA	TRBV10-2	TRBJ2-7	NA	CASSESRGQGYEQYF	TGCGCCAGCAGTGAGTCGCGGGGCCAAGGCTACGAGCAGTACTTC
once	TRBV13	TRBJ2-7	TRBD1	CASSNRDRVTEQYF	TGTGCCAGCAGCAACCGGGACAGGGTCACCGAGCAGTACTTC
NA	TRBV6-6	TRBJ2-3	NA	CASSYPSRTDTQYF	TGTGCCAGCAGTTATCCCTCCCGCACAGATACGCAGTATTTT
NA	TRBV6-5	TRBJ2-7	TRBD1	CASSYSFTGTGGEQYF	TGTGCCAGCAGTTACTCGTTCACCGGGACAGGGGGCGAGCAGTACTTC
once	TRBV4-1	TRBJ1-3	NA	CASSQTPAGGSGNTIYF	TGCGCCAGCAGCCAGACCCCCGCGGGAGGATCGGGAAACACCATATATTTT
few	TRBV6-5	TRBJ1-2	NA	CASRDSGINYGYTF	TGTGCCAGCAGGGACTCAGGGATAAACTATGGCTACACCTTC
NA	TRBV14	TRBJ2-1	TRBD1	CASSRSGTASYNEQFF	TGTGCCAGCAGCCGATCCGGGACAGCTTCCTACAATGAGCAGTTCTTC
NA	TRBV6-2/TRBV6-3	TRBJ1-1	NA	CASSYGTYTEAFF	TGTGCCAGCAGTTACGGGACGTATACTGAAGCTTTCTTT
NA	TRBV21-1	TRBJ1-2	NA	CASFGGRDGYTF	TGTGCCAGCTTCGGTGGCAGGGATGGCTACACCTTC
NA	TRBV18	TRBJ2-5	NA	CASSPSGTEETQYF	TGTGCCAGCTCACCATCGGGGACGGAAGAGACCCAGTACTTC
NA	TRBV28	TRBJ2-2	TRBD1	CASSVDRAGTGELFF	TGTGCCAGCAGTGTAGACAGGGCCGGGACCGGGGAGCTGTTTTTT
NA	TRBV6-5	TRBJ2-7	NA	CAAGGTYEQYF	TGTGCCGCTGGCGGGACCTACGAGCAGTACTTC
NA	TRBV18	TRBJ2-7	NA	CASSPESSYEQYF	TGTGCCAGCTCGCCCGAGAGCTCCTACGAGCAGTACTTC
NA	TRBV14	TRBJ2-3	TRBD1	CASSPQTTGTSTDTQYF	TGTGCCAGCAGCCCGCAGACGACAGGGACCTCCACAGATACGCAGTATTTT
NA	TRBV10-3	TRBJ1-5	NA	CAISDQGLDNQPQHF	TGTGCCATCAGTGATCAGGGGTTGGACAATCAGCCCCAGCATTTT
NA	TRBV11-1	TRBJ2-1	NA	CASSFLRTQYNEQFF	TGTGCCAGCAGCTTCTTGAGGACCCAATACAATGAGCAGTTCTTC
NA	TRBV9	TRBJ2-7	NA	CASSVEAGSSYEQYF	TGTGCCAGCAGCGTAGAGGCAGGGAGCTCCTACGAGCAGTACTTC
NA	TRBV11-1	TRBJ1-1	NA	CASSLETGANTEAFF	TGTGCCAGCAGCCTTGAGACAGGAGCGAACACTGAAGCTTTCTTT
NA	TRBV7-9	TRBJ1-1	TRBD1	CASSSRDRNTEAFF	TGTGCCAGCAGCTCCCGGGACAGGAACACTGAAGCTTTCTTT
NA	TRBV9	TRBJ2-1	NA	CASSADLYNEQFF	TGTGCCAGCAGCGCAGACTTATACAATGAGCAGTTCTTC
NA	TRBV18	TRBJ2-2	NA	CASSPTGTGELFF	TGTGCCAGCTCACCAACAGGGACCGGGGAGCTGTTTTTT
few	TRBV5-1	TRBJ1-6	NA	CASKTGENSPLHF	TGCGCCAGCAAGACAGGAGAGAATTCACCCCTCCACTTT
NA	TRBV19	TRBJ1-1	NA	CASSIAANTEAFF	TGTGCCAGTAGTATAGCCGCGAACACTGAAGCTTTCTTT
NA	TRBV24-1	TRBJ1-4	NA	CATRRGGRYEKLFF	TGTGCCACCAGGAGGGGGGGCCGCTACGAAAAACTGTTTTTT
NA	TRBV7-2	TRBJ1-2	NA	CASSLGGGLSSGYTF	TGTGCCAGCAGCTTAGGTGGGGGATTAAGTTCTGGCTACACCTTC
NA	TRBV28	TRBJ1-1	TRBD1	CASSPGQKIREAFF	TGTGCCAGCAGCCCGGGACAGAAAATTCGGGAAGCTTTCTTT
NA	TRBV3-1/TRBV3-2	TRBJ2-2	NA	CASSPAQGPGTGELFF	TGTGCCAGCAGCCCGGCCCAGGGCCCGGGCACCGGGGAGCTGTTTTTT
NA	TRBV6-5	TRBJ1-6	NA	CASMGRINYNSPLHF	TGTGCCAGCATGGGGAGGATCAACTATAATTCACCCCTCCACTTT
NA	TRBV29-1	TRBJ1-1	NA	CSADPNTEAFF	TGCAGCGCCGACCCGAACACTGAAGCTTTCTTT
NA	TRBV7-9	TRBJ1-2	TRBD1	CASSLTGGRGYTF	TGTGCCAGCAGCCTCACAGGGGGCCGAGGCTACACCTTC
few	TRBV6-2/TRBV6-3	TRBJ2-6	TRBD1	CASSPQGALGANVLTF	TGTGCCAGCAGTCCACAGGGGGCGCTTGGGGCCAACGTCCTGACTTTC